The 15 T cell receptor beta chains presented below share a single source sample, sequenced in a study of blood T cell repertoires in COVID-19. Sequenced by immunoSEQ multiplex PCR; TCRdb stores in-frame clones only, minus some. Among more than 150,000 clones, roughly 79% were seen once, and the ten largest hold less than 15%. Sample: peripheral blood. The receptor set was obtained from a woman aged 80 or over with COVID-19, enrolled during active disease.

The genes are TRBV9 and TRBJ2-5; 7 nucleotides line up with TRBD2. Trimming at V came to 4 bases and at J to 4 bases, leaving 13 bases not matched to a gene. CDR1 and CDR2 (germline): SGDLS, YYNGEE. This CDR3 is built from 16 residues. CDR3 amino acids: CASSPRRASGLETQYF. CDR3 bases: TGTGCCAGCAGCCCCCGCCGGGCTAGCGGCTTAGAGACCCAGTACTTC.

The gene calls are TRBV2 and TRBJ2-2; D is unresolved. The CDR3 totals 13 residues. From germline, CDR1 is SNHLY and CDR2 FYNNEI. With 6 bases removed from V and 7 bases from J, the gap between germline ends came to 12 bases. DNA for the CDR3: TGTGCCAGCAGCGTCGGAGCGATCGGGGAGCTGTTTTTT. It translates to CASSVGAIGELFF.

The chain employs TRBV12-3 or TRBV12-4 and TRBJ1-2, with 8 bases fitting TRBD1. V was clipped by 6 bases and J by 8 bases; unmatched bases: 8. The length of the CDR3 is 13 residues. For the CDR3, the DNA is TGTGCCAGCAGAGCCCGGACAGGGTTGGGCTACACCTTC. It translates to CASRARTGLGYTF.

The rearrangement joins TRBV5-1 to TRBJ2-3; 7 nucleotides agree with TRBD2. V trimming: 0 bases; J trimming: 0 bases; junction bases outside the gene matches: 13. The CDR3 covers 19 residues. The germline V gene encodes CDR1 SGHRS and CDR2 YFSETQ. In DNA form, the CDR3 reads TGCGCCAGCAGCTTGGGGGTTCCGCGGGGGAGGTCTAGCACAGATACGCAGTATTTT. Its protein product is CASSLGVPRGRSSTDTQYF.

The rearrangement links TRBV7-8 to TRBJ2-3, with 12 positions matching TRBD2. Germline lookup yields CDR1 SGHVS and CDR2 FQNEAQ. The CDR3 contains 19 residues. Unmatched junction bases numbered 13, after V lost 3 bases and J lost 3 bases. CDR3 sequence reads: CASSFLGLAGGLGTDTQYF. The CDR3 nucleotides read TGTGCCAGCAGCTTCCTCGGGCTAGCGGGGGGGCTTGGGACAGATACGCAGTATTTT.

This clone was seen many times. The V gene is TRBV28, the J gene TRBJ2-7, with 9 bases aligning to TRBD1. With V trimmed by 5 bases and J by 2 bases, 7 bases remained unmatched. The CDR3 is 15 amino acids. The germline gives CDR1 MDHEN, CDR2 SYDVKM. CDR3 amino acids: CASSPGTGFTYEQYF. CDR3 DNA: TGTGCCAGCAGTCCCGGGACAGGGTTTACCTACGAGCAGTACTTC.

This chain's CDR3 is CASSHRTSGQNYQETQYF. CDR3 nucleotide sequence: TGTGCCAGCAGCCACCGGACTAGCGGTCAGAATTACCAAGAGACCCAGTACTTC. This chain joins TRBV4-2 and TRBJ2-5; 10 bases agree with TRBD2. Germline values: CDR1 LGHNA, CDR2 YNFKEQ. The CDR3 covers 18 residues. The V segment lost 3 bases and the J segment 0 bases; nucleotides outside the gene matches: 10.

V and J are TRBV5-1 and TRBJ1-4; 12 nucleotides match TRBD1. This CDR3 has 15 amino acids. Unmatched junction bases numbered 2, after V lost 0 bases and J lost 8 bases. The V gene's germline CDR1 is SGHRS and CDR2 YFSETQ. Written as DNA, the CDR3 is TGCGCCAGCAGCTTGGTGGGGACAGGGGGCGAAAAACTGTTTTTT. This translates into CASSLVGTGGEKLFF.

This clone occurred a few times. The chain recombines TRBV19 with TRBJ1-1; 8 positions match TRBD1. CDR3 length equals 14 residues. CDR1 is LNHDA and CDR2 is SQIVND in the germline V gene (reference sequence). With V trimmed by 6 bases and J by 4 bases, 7 bases remained unmatched. CDR3: CASSRTGIGTEAFF. As DNA, the CDR3 is TGTGCCAGTAGCCGGACAGGGATAGGCACTGAAGCTTTCTTT.

The chain couples TRBV7-9 to TRBJ2-3, with a possible D match to TRBD2 (5 bases). Between the trimmed V and J ends, which lost 5 bases and 2 bases, there was a span of 14 bases. CDR3 length equals 15 residues. The germline V gene encodes CDR1 SEHNR and CDR2 FQNEAQ (reference sequence). CDR3 amino acids: CASSESAGLTDTQYF. CDR3 bases: TGTGCCAGCAGCGAGAGCGCTGGACTCACAGATACGCAGTATTTT. Filled out from reference TRBV7-9 and TRBJ2-3, the complete variable domain reads DTGVSQNPRHKITKRGQNVTFRCDPISEHNRLYWYRQTLGQGPEFLTYFQNEAQLEKSRLLSDRFSAERPKGSFSTLEIQRTEQGDSAMYLCASSESAGLTDTQYFGPGTRLTVL.

The chain joins TRBV6-2 or TRBV6-3 to TRBJ1-2; D uncertain. From germline, CDR1 is MNHEY and CDR2 SVGEGT. The CDR3 is made up of 15 amino acids. The ends were cut back, 2 bases at V and 10 bases at J, with 20 bases in the middle. In nucleotides, the CDR3 is TGTGCCAGCAGTTACCCGGCGGCGTTTAAAGGATCCTACACCTTC. It yields the protein CASSYPAAFKGSYTF.

In this sample, this clone turned up many times. The chain joins TRBV5-1 to TRBJ2-7; perhaps TRBD1 as D (6 bases). This CDR3 region has 14 residues. V lost 4 bases and J lost 3, with 14 bases in between. The germline V gene has CDR1 SGHRS and CDR2 YFSETQ. CDR3 sequence: CASSTTGGRYEQYF. The CDR3 DNA sequence: TGCGCCAGCAGCACGACAGGTGGACGCTACGAGCAGTACTTC.

This chain connects TRBV27 to TRBJ2-7; tentatively, D is TRBD2 (6 bases). This CDR3 comprises 14 residues. Trimming removed 5 bases from V and 0 bases from J, with 11 bases in between. Germline CDR1 and CDR2: MNHEY and SMNVEV (reference sequence). The CDR3 protein is CASSVGGISYEQYF. In DNA form, the CDR3 reads TGTGCCAGCAGTGTTGGGGGGATCTCCTACGAGCAGTACTTC.

The chain carries TRBV7-2 and TRBJ1-2, with 7 nucleotides matching TRBD1. CDR1 is SGHTA and CDR2 is FQGNSA in the germline V gene. Trimming took 5 bases from V and 7 from J; bases not matched to a gene: 10. The CDR3 is made up of 14 amino acids. The CDR3 loop reads CASSLRQGNSGYTF. The CDR3 bases are TGTGCCAGCAGCCTCCGACAGGGCAATTCTGGCTACACCTTC.

The chain carries TRBV3-1 (or the pseudogene TRBV3-2) and TRBJ2-2, with D perhaps TRBD2 (5 bases). The germline V gene encodes CDR1 LGHDT and CDR2 YNNKEL (reference sequence). There are 14 residues in the CDR3. Trimming cost V 5 bases and J 5 bases, with 12 bases left between them. The CDR3 nucleotides are TGTGCCAGCAGCAAAACGACGGGGACCGGGGAGCTGTTTTTT. Translating gives CASSKTTGTGELFF.